Each of the 12 T cell receptor beta chains below was sequenced from the same sample in a study of shared clonotypes between healthy human individuals. Naive CD8 isolation took CD45RO-negative cells positively selected for CCR7 and excluded terminally differentiated effector memory CD45RA+ cells. Libraries were prepared by immunoSEQ multiplex PCR; TCRdb keeps only in-frame clonotypes and omits some of them. The sample consists of more than 2 million clones, roughly 95% of them appearing once. The source material was naive CD8+ T cells sorted from blood. These receptors originate from a man aged 18 to 29 in good health.

A word on this clone: Different DNA sequences within this sample yield the same CDR3. The rearrangement links TRBV5-6 to TRBJ2-7; TRBD1 or TRBD2 may be the D gene (5 bases each). Trimming pared 1 base from V and 3 bases from J, leaving 8 bases between. The CDR3 loop spans 13 amino acids. Germline values: CDR1 SGHDT, CDR2 YYEEEE. CDR3 residues: CASSLWDGYEQYF. The CDR3 coding sequence is TGTGCCAGCAGCTTGTGGGACGGCTACGAGCAGTACTTC.

This chain uses TRBV6-6 with TRBJ1-1, with TRBD1 identical over 8 bases. The CDR3 runs to 16 residues. V trimming: 6 bases; J trimming: 0 bases; junction bases outside the gene matches: 9. Germline loops: CDR1 MNHNY, CDR2 SVGAGI (reference sequence). The CDR3 protein is CASSPWDRSLNTEAFF. The DNA for the CDR3 is TGTGCCAGCAGCCCTTGGGACAGGTCCCTGAACACTGAAGCTTTCTTT.

This clone was seen once. Other DNA sequences in the sample encode the same CDR3. V is TRBV4-1 and J is TRBJ1-1; 9 bases align to TRBD1. Germline values: CDR1 MGHRA, CDR2 YSYEKL. This CDR3 region has 14 residues. V was clipped by 4 bases and J by 3 bases; unmatched bases: 3. CDR3 in amino acids: CASSPRQGDTEAFF. The CDR3 nucleotides read TGCGCCAGCAGCCCTAGACAGGGGGACACTGAAGCTTTCTTT.

The genes are TRBV28 and TRBJ2-3; no definite D call. CDR1 is MDHEN, CDR2 SYDVKM, per germline. This CDR3 has 13 amino acids. The V gene lost 1 base and the J gene lost 4 bases, with 6 bases spanning the gap. Here the CDR3 DNA reads TGTGCCAGCAGTTTATCCCCGTCAGATACGCAGTATTTT. Protein sequence: CASSLSPSDTQYF.

The rearrangement joins TRBV9 to TRBJ1-4; TRBD1 agrees at 7 bases. Per germline, CDR1 SGDLS and CDR2 YYNGEE. Trimming at V came to 6 bases and at J to 10 bases, leaving 6 bases not matched to a gene. The CDR3 sequence is 12 residues long. CDR3 bases: TGTGCCAGCAAAGGGACAGCTGGAAAACTGTTTTTT. Encoded protein: CASKGTAGKLFF.

This chain connects TRBV27 to TRBJ2-7; D is possibly TRBD2 (6 bases). This CDR3 is built from 14 residues. Trimming shortened V by 7 bases and J by 0 bases, and 13 bases separated the two germline ends. Germline-derived CDR1 and CDR2 are MNHEY and SMNVEV (reference sequence). CDR3 nucleotide sequence: TGTGCCAGCAAAAACGGGGGTCCCTCCTACGAGCAGTACTTC. Protein: CASKNGGPSYEQYF.

The chain links TRBV7-9 to TRBJ2-1; the match to TRBD2 covers 7 bases. V lost 2 bases to trimming and J lost 0 bases; unmatched junction nucleotides: 7. CDR3 size: 17 residues. Germline CDR1 and CDR2: SEHNR and FQNEAQ (reference sequence). CDR3 protein: CASSLRNGGSSYNEQFF. DNA for the CDR3: TGTGCCAGCAGCTTACGTAACGGGGGGAGCTCCTACAATGAGCAGTTCTTC. Supplemented by reference TRBV7-9 and TRBJ2-1, the full variable domain reads DTGVSQNPRHKITKRGQNVTFRCDPISEHNRLYWYRQTLGQGPEFLTYFQNEAQLEKSRLLSDRFSAERPKGSFSTLEIQRTEQGDSAMYLCASSLRNGGSSYNEQFFGPGTRLTVL.

The J gene is TRBJ2-5, the V gene TRBV7-9; maybe TRBD2 (6 bases). Germline V lookup: CDR1 SEHNR, CDR2 FQNEAQ (reference sequence). The CDR3 is 14 residues long. Trimming shortened V by 5 bases and J by 7 bases, and 17 bases separated the two germline ends. The CDR3 DNA reads TGTGCCAGCAGCGAGACGACGGGAGTGGTGACCCAGTACTTC. Translating it yields CASSETTGVVTQYF.

Concerning this clone: Other nucleotide sequences from this sample produce the same CDR3. The chain carries TRBV5-6 and TRBJ2-7; no clear D. Trimming took off 0 bases at V and 0 bases at J, with 7 bases between the two ends. Germline loops: CDR1 SGHDT, CDR2 YYEEEE. The CDR3 has 14 amino acids. The CDR3 sequence: CASSLGMSSYEQYF. In nucleotides, the CDR3 is TGTGCCAGCAGCTTGGGAATGAGCTCCTACGAGCAGTACTTC.

The V gene is TRBV4-1, the J gene TRBJ2-7, with 9 bases that match TRBD1. CDR1 and CDR2 (germline): MGHRA, YSYEKL. The CDR3 runs 15 residues. V dropped 2 bases and J dropped 4; count of bases not matched to a gene: 6. The CDR3 bases are TGCGCCAGCAGCCAACGACAGGGGGAAGGTTACGAGCAGTACTTC. It is translated as CASSQRQGEGYEQYF.

The chain employs TRBV28 and TRBJ2-2; D possibly matches TRBD1 or TRBD2 (5 bases each). V was cut by 0 bases and J by 6 bases, with 11 bases left in between. Germline V gene lookup returns CDR1 MDHEN and CDR2 SYDVKM. CDR3 size: 15 residues. Here the CDR3 reads CASSLWDTGPGELFF. The CDR3 region has the DNA TGTGCCAGCAGTTTATGGGACACGGGACCCGGGGAGCTGTTTTTT.

The chain joins TRBV9 to TRBJ2-1; 7 bases fit TRBD1. Per germline, CDR1 SGDLS and CDR2 YYNGEE. The CDR3 has 15 amino acids. The V segment lost 4 bases and the J segment 0 bases; nucleotides outside the gene matches: 4. The CDR3 DNA follows: TGTGCCAGCAGCCGGGACAGCAGCTCCTACAATGAGCAGTTCTTC. It translates to CASSRDSSSYNEQFF.